This TCR beta chain was documented in a study of blood T cell repertoires in COVID-19 (TCRdb year 2020). General notes on the study: Samples from collaborators originated in the United States, Italy and Spain and spanned both the acute and convalescent phases of COVID-19. The material from the prospective study consisted of cDNA or gDNA derived from T cells, B-cell-depleted T cells, or PBMCs. Deeply sampled blood TCRbeta repertoires from subjects exposed to, actively infected with, or recovered from COVID-19 were included in the dataset. A freely available public database, intended as a resource for researchers studying the immune response to SARS-CoV-2, is where the repertoires were released. Samples were obtained from the ongoing ImmuneRACE study (first 160 participants) and from over 1,000 subjects provided by 6 global collaborators. The sample metadata nearly always contained a de-identified subject ID, COVID-19 status, age in years and sex. Where available, HLA class I and class II types were obtained from metadata supplied by the sample provider rather than from assay-based typing. Study-wide findings and limitations: Clinical and demographic metadata were provided uncurated, with the amount varying by source and participant.

At one collaborating source in Seattle, patients were enrolled during active infection and were followed longitudinally through the course of disease. Each collaborating institution followed its own protocols to collect whole blood in K2EDTA tubes. For TCRbeta analysis, collaborators shipped samples as frozen whole blood, isolated PBMCs, or DNA extracted from either of those sample types. On this clone itself: This clone's antigen is unknown. No clone much larger than this one lies a single base away; base qualities are absent.

Reading from cysteine to phenylalanine, the CDR3 counts 13 amino acids. Only the CDR3 DNA is retained, 39 bases long and in frame from the first base. The germline V gene encodes CDR1 SNHLY and CDR2 FYNNEI. Trimming takes 6 bases from V and 1 base from J, and the germline ends sit 7 bases apart. TCRbeta CDR3 regions were amplified from genomic DNA by means of the immunoSEQ Assay, a bias-controlled multiplex PCR. As for the authors' bioinformatics: The number of nucleated cells in each sample was estimated by amplification of reference gene primers within the assay. To quantify the absolute abundance of each unique TCRbeta CDR3 rearrangement, sequence reads were collapsed and filtered. For each sample, productive Simpson clonality was calculated as the square root of Simpson's diversity index across productive rearrangements. Imported from immuneACCESS, the table was reduced by TCRdb to in-frame sequences with V and J called. These copies leave out some clones; in studies compared against another copy, an unresolved V gene accounts for under half, and the cause of the remainder is not known. The DNA was the basis for D and trimming; V, J and clone size are from that table. For this sample there are roughly 190,000 clones; around 84% appear just once. The ten largest clones add up to roughly 15% of the sample.

This TCR was recovered from a woman aged 65 to 85 with COVID-19, enrolled during active disease. Recombination joined TRBV2 with TRBJ2-1, and perhaps TRBD2 as D gene, on 5 matching bases. Material: peripheral blood. The CDR3 is CASRGSSYNEQFF. The DNA sequence reads TGTGCCAGCAGGGGGAGTTCCTACAATGAGCAGTTCTTC.